This T cell receptor (beta chain) derives from a study of shared clonotypes between healthy human individuals. J gave up 10 bases and V 5 bases, and 10 bases lay outside the gene matches. Germline V gene data show CDR1 as SGHTA and CDR2 as FQGNSA. CDR3 length equals 15 residues. Assay: immunoSEQ multiplex PCR; the TCRdb copy retains only in-frame clones and omits some. The sample consists of about 2.3 million clones, approximately 95% of them appearing once. The V call is TRBV7-2, the J call TRBJ2-1, with 11 positions matching TRBD1. This TCR was recovered from a man aged 18 to 35 in good health. Some clones in this sample may be carry-over from other donors' samples. The specimen sequenced was naive CD4+ T cells from PBMCs. Subset denoted: CD45RA+ positively selected. The CDR3 loop is CASSPDRGRLVEQFF. The CDR3 DNA is TGTGCCAGCAGCCCGGACAGGGGGCGGTTAGTGGAGCAGTTCTTC.